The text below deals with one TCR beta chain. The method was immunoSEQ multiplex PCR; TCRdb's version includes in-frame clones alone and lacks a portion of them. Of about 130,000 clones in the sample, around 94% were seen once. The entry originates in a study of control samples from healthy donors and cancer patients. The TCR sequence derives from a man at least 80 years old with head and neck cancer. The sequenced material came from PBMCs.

The DNA for the CDR3 is TGTGCCAGCAGCGCAACCGGACTGATGGACGAGCAGTACTTC. The encoded protein is CASSATGLMDEQYF. The chain uses TRBV9 and TRBJ2-7, with a tentative D call TRBD2 (5 bases). Germline V gene sequence: CDR1 SGDLS, CDR2 YYNGEE. The CDR3 length is 14 residues. Deletions cut 3 bases from V and 5 bases from J, with 15 bases between.